This TCR beta chain was sequenced in a study of cytomegalovirus exposure and HLA in healthy donors. Study-level information: Prior work identified 95 million to 120 million unique TCR beta sequences in about 179 million T cells. Study outcomes and limitations: In all likelihood, a cluster of highly shared sequence variants was a sequencing artifact. An analysis that was carried out later associated approximately 17,000 TCR beta sequences with HLA alleles at 0.05 false discovery rate. With high specificity and sensitivity, the classifier reportedly diagnosed cytomegalovirus status.

In the case of this clone: Antigen: not known.

Primers for the PCR totalled 60 Vbeta and 13 Jbeta. Sequencing used immunoSEQ multiplex PCR; TCRdb keeps in-frame clones, though not all of them. There are roughly 42,000 clones in the sample, with 1% to 1.5% held by the top ten. Germline V gene data show CDR1 as SGHNT and CDR2 as YYREEE (reference sequence). The CDR3 runs 15 residues. The V and J ends lost 5 bases and 0 bases respectively, with 14 bases between them. This receptor was taken from a man between 25 and 39 years old in good health and CMV-seronegative. The source material was PBMCs. The chain joins TRBV5-4 to TRBJ1-1, with no clear D. CDR3 sequence reads: CASRHHSEMNTEAFF. CDR3 in DNA: TGTGCCAGCAGACATCATAGCGAAATGAACACTGAAGCTTTCTTT.